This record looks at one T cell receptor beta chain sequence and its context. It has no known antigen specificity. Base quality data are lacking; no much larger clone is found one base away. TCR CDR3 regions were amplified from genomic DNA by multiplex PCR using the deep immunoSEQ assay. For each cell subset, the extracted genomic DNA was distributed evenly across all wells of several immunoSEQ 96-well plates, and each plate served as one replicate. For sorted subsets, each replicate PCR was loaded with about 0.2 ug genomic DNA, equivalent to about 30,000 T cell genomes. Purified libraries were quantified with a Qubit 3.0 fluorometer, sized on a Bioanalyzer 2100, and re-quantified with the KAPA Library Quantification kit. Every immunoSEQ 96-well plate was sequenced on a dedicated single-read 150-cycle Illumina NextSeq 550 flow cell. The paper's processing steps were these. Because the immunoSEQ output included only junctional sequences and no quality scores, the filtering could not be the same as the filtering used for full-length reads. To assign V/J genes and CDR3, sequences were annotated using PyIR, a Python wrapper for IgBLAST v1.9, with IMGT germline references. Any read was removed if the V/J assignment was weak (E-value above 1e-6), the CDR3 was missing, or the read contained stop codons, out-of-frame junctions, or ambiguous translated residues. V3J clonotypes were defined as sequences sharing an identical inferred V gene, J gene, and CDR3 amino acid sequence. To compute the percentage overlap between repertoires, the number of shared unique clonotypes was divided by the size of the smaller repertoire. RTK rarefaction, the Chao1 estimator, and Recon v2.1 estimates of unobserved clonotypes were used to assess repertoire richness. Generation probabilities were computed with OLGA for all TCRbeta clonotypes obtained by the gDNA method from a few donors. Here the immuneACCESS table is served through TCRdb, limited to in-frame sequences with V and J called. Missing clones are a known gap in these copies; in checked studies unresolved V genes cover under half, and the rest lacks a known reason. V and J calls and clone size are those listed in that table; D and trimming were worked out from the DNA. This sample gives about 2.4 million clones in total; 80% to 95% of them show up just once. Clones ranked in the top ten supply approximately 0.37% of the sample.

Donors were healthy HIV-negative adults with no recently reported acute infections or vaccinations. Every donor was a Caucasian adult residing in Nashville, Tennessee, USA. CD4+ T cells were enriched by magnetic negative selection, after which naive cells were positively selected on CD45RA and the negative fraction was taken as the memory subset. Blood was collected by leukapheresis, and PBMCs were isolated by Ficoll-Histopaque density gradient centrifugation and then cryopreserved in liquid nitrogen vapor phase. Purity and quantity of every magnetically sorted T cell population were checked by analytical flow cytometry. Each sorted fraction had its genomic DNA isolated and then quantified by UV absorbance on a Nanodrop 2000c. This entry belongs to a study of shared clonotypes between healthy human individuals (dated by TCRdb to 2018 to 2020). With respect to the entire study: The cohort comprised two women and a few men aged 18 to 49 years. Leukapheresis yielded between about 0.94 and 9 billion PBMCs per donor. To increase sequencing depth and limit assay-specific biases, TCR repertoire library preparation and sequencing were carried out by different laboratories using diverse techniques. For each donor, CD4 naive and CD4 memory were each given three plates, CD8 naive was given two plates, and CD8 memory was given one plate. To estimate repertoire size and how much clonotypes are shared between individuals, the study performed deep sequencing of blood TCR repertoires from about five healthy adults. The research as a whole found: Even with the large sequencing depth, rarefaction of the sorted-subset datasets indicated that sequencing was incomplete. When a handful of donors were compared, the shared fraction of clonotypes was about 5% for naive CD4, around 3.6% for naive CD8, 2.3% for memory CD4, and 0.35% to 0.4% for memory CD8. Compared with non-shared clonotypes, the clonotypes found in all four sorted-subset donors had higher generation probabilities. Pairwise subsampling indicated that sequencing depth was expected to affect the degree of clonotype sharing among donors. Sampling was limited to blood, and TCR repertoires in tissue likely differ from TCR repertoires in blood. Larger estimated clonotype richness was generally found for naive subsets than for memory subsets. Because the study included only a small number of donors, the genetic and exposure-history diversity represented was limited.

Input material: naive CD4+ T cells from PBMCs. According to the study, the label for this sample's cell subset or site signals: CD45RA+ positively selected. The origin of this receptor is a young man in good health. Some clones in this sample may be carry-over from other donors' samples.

In nucleotide form, the sequence is TGTGCCAGCAGCCAAGCCAGGGCAGTGGAGGAGACCCAGTACTTC. Translated, it gives CASSQARAVEETQYF. The receptor chain draws on TRBV14 and TRBJ2-5, and perhaps TRBD1 as D gene, on 5 matching bases. The CDR3 starts with the cysteine, ends with the phenylalanine, and has 15 residues. Only the CDR3 region is kept as DNA, spanning 45 bases read in frame from base 1. V was cut back by 1 base and J by 5 bases, leaving a gap of 14 bases between them. The germline V gene yields SGHDN for CDR1 and FVKESK for CDR2.